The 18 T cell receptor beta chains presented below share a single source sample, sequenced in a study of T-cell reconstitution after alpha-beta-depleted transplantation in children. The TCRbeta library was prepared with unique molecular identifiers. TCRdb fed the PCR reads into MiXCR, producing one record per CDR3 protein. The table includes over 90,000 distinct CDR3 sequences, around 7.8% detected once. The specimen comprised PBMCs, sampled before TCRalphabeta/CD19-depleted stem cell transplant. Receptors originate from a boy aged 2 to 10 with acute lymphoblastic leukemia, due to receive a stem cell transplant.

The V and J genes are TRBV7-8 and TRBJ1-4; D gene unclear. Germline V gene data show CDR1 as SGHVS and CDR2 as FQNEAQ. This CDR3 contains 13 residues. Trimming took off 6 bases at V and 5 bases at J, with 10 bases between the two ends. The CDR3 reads CASRRGGNEKLFF. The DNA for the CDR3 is TGTGCCAGCAGAAGAGGAGGGAATGAAAAACTGTTTTTT.

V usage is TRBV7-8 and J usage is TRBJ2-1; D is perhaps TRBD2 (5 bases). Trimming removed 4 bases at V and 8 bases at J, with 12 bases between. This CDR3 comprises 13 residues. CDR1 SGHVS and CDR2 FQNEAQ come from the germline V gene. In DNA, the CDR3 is TGTGCCAGCAGCTCGCAGAGGGTCGATGAGCAGTTCTTC. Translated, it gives CASSSQRVDEQFF.

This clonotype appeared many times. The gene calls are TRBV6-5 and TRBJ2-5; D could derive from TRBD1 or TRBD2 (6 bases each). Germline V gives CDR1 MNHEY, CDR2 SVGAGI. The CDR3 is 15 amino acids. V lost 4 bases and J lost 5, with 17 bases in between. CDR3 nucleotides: TGTGCCAGCAGTTTCCAGGGGAGGCTGGGGGAGACCCAGTACTTC. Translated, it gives CASSFQGRLGETQYF.

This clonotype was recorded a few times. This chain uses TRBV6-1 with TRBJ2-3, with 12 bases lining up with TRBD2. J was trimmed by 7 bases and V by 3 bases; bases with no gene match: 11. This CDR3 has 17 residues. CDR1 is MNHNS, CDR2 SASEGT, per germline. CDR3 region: CASSDLLAGGMVHTQYF. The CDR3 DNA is TGTGCCAGCAGTGACCTACTAGCGGGGGGCATGGTACATACGCAGTATTTT.

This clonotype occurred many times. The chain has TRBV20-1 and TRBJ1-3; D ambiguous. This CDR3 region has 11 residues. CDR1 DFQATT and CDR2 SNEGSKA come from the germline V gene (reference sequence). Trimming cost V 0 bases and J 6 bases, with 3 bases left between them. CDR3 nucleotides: TGCAGTGCTAGAGACCCAAACACCATATATTTT. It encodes CSARDPNTIYF.

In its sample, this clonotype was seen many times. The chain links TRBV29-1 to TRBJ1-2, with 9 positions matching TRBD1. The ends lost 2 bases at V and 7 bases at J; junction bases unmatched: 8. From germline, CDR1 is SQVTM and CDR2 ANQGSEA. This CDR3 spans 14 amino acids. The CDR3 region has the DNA TGCAGCGTTGAAACGGGACAGGGCAACGGTGGCTACACCTTC. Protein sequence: CSVETGQGNGGYTF.

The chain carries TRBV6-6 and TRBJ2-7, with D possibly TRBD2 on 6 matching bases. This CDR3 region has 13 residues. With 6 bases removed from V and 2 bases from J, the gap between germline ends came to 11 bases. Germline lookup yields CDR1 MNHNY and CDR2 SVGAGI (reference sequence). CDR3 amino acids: CASSRTTPYEQYF. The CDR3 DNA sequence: TGTGCCAGCAGCCGGACTACTCCCTACGAGCAGTACTTC.

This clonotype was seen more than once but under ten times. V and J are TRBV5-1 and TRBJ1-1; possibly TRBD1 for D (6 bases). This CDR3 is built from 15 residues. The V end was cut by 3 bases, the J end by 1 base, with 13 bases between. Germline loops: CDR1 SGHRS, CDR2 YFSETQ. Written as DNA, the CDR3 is TGCGCCAGCAGCTATCCCGACAGGCCGAACACTGAAGCTTTCTTT. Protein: CASSYPDRPNTEAFF.

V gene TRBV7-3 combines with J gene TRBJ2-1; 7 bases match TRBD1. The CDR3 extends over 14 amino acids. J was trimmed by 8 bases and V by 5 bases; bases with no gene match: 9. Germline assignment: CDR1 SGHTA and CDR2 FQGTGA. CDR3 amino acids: CASSVSATGDEQFF. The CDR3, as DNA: TGTGCCAGCAGCGTCTCGGCAACAGGGGATGAGCAGTTCTTC.

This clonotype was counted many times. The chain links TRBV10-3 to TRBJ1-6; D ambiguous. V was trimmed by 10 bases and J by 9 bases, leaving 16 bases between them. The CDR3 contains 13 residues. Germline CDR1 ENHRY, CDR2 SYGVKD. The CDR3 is CATHQGSSSPLHF. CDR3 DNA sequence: TGTGCCACCCACCAAGGCTCCAGTTCACCCCTCCACTTT.

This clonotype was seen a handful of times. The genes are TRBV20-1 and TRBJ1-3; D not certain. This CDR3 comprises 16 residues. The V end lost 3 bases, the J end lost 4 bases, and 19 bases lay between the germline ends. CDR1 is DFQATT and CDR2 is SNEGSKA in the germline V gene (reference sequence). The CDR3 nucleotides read TGCAGTGCTAGTATAGGCGGCAAGGTATCGGGAAACACCATATATTTT. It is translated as CSASIGGKVSGNTIYF.

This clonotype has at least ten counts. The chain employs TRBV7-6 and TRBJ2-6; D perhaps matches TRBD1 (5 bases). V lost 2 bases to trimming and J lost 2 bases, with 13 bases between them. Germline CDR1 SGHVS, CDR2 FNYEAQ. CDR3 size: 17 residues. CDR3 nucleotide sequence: TGTGCCAGCAGCTTAAGAACAGGAAGGACTGGGGCCAACGTCCTGACTTTC. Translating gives CASSLRTGRTGANVLTF. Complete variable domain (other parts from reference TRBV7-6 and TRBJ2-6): GAGVSQSPRYKVTKRGQDVALRCDPISGHVSLYWYRQALGQGPEFLTYFNYEAQQDKSGLPNDRFSAERPEGSISTLTIQRTEQRDSAMYRCASSLRTGRTGANVLTFGAGSRLTVL.

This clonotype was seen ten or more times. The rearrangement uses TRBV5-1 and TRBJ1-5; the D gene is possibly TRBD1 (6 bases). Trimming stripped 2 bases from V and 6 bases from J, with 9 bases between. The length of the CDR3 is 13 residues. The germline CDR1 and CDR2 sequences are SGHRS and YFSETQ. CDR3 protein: CASSLGGFQPQHF. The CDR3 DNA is TGCGCCAGCAGCTTAGGGGGTTTTCAGCCCCAGCATTTT. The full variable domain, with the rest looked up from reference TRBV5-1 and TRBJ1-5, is KAGVTQTPRYLIKTRGQQVTLSCSPISGHRSVSWYQQTPGQGLQFLFEYFSETQRNKGNFPGRFSGRQFSNSRSEMNVSTLELGDSALYLCASSLGGFQPQHFGDGTRLSIL.

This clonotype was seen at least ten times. The CDR3 nucleotides read TGTGCCAGCAGCTCCCGACAGAACTATGGCTACACCTTC. It codes for CASSSRQNYGYTF. The chain couples TRBV7-8 to TRBJ1-2, with a weak D call TRBD1 (5 bases). Trimming stripped 4 bases from V and 2 bases from J, with 8 bases between. This CDR3 is 13 amino acids long. Germline CDR1 SGHVS, CDR2 FQNEAQ.

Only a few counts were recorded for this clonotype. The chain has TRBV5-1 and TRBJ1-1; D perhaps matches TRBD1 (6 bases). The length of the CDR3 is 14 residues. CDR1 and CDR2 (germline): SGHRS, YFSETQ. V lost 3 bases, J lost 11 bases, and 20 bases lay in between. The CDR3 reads CASSSSSDRPVAFF. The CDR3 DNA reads TGCGCCAGCAGCTCAAGCTCCGACAGGCCGGTTGCTTTCTTT.

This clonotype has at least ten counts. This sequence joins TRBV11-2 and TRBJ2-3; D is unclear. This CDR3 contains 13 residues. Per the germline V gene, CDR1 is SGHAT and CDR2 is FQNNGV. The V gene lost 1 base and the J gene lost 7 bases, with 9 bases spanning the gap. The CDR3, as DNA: TGTGCCAGCAGCTTAGTTGGGAAGAATACGCAGTATTTT. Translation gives CASSLVGKNTQYF.

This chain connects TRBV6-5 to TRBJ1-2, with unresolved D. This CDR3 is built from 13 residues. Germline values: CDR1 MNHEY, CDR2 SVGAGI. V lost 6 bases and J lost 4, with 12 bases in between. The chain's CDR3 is CASRIRNAYGYTF. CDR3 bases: TGTGCCAGCAGAATTAGGAACGCCTATGGCTACACCTTC.

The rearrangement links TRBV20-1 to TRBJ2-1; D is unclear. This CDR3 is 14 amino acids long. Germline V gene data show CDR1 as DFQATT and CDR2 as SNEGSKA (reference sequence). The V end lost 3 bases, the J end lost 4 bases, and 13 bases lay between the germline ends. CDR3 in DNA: TGCAGTGCTAGGTTCCTTTTATCTTACAATGAGCAGTTCTTC. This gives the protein CSARFLLSYNEQFF.